A single sample is the source of the 32 T cell receptor beta chains below, sequenced in a study of T cell responses to AZD1222 COVID-19 vaccine. Method: immunoSEQ multiplex PCR; TCRdb's copy keeps in-frame clones and lacks some. Counted here are some 120,000 clones, around 85% occurring once; the ten biggest clones make up roughly 9.1%. The material sequenced was peripheral blood, taken on day 0 of AZD1222 vaccination. The receptors originated from an adult in good health.

The chain combines TRBV6-1 with TRBJ1-2; TRBD1 matches 8 bases. Germline V gives CDR1 MNHNS, CDR2 SASEGT. The CDR3 is made up of 17 amino acids. Losses at the gene ends were 4 bases for V and 6 bases for J; bases not matched to a gene: 16. CDR3 coding DNA: TGTGCCAGCAGTGCTGGACAGGGAATTGACCTTCGTCATGGCTACACCTTC. This encodes CASSAGQGIDLRHGYTF.

The DNA for the CDR3 is TGTGCCCCGGGACAGGCGTATAATTCACCCCTCCACTTT. It yields the protein CAPGQAYNSPLHF. The rearrangement links TRBV6-5 to TRBJ1-6, with 8 bases identical to TRBD1. This CDR3 is 13 amino acids long. V was clipped by 11 bases and J by 4 bases; unmatched bases: 4. CDR1 MNHEY and CDR2 SVGAGI come from the germline V gene.

This sequence joins TRBV4-1 and TRBJ1-3, with D unresolved. Trimming removed 1 base at V and 5 bases at J, with 9 bases between. The CDR3 extends over 14 amino acids. Germline V gene sequence: CDR1 MGHRA, CDR2 YSYEKL. The CDR3 is CASSQVGRRNTIYF. In DNA form, the CDR3 reads TGCGCCAGCAGCCAAGTCGGCAGGAGAAACACCATATATTTT.

This clone was counted a few times. V is TRBV24-1 and J is TRBJ1-3; no clear D gene. The CDR3 length is 15 residues. The ends were cut back, 2 bases at V and 5 bases at J, with 12 bases in the middle. Germline CDR1 is KGHDR and CDR2 is SFDVKD. The CDR3 here is CATSDSGVSRNTIYF. The CDR3 bases are TGTGCCACCAGTGATTCCGGGGTTTCAAGAAACACCATATATTTT.

The rearrangement links TRBV18 to TRBJ1-6; D unclear. Germline V CDR1 and CDR2: KGHSH, LQKENI. Between the trimmed V and J ends, which lost 3 bases and 10 bases, there was a span of 16 bases. CDR3 length: 15 residues. CDR3: CASSPTQQRESPLHF. CDR3 in DNA: TGTGCCAGCTCACCGACCCAACAGAGAGAATCACCCCTCCACTTT.

V gene TRBV2 combines with J gene TRBJ2-1; weak D call: TRBD2 (6 bases). Germline CDR1 reads SNHLY; CDR2 reads FYNNEI. There are 13 residues in the CDR3. Trimming cost V 11 bases and J 9 bases, with 20 bases left between them. CDR3 sequence reads: CAGRDSSWGEQFF. In DNA, the CDR3 is TGTGCCGGCCGGGACTCTTCGTGGGGTGAGCAGTTCTTC.

The chain recombines TRBV7-2 with TRBJ2-5; 10 nucleotides agree with TRBD2. The CDR3 totals 16 residues. CDR1 and CDR2 (germline): SGHTA, FQGNSA. The V and J ends lost 0 bases and 1 base, in that order; junction bases with no gene match: 2. Here the CDR3 DNA reads TGTGCCAGCAGCTTAGCGGCTAGCGGGGGCCAAGAGACCCAGTACTTC. This sequence encodes CASSLAASGGQETQYF.

The chain combines TRBV28 with TRBJ2-1; D remains ambiguous. Trimming stripped 4 bases from V and 5 bases from J, with 9 bases between. Germline CDR1 MDHEN, CDR2 SYDVKM. The CDR3 covers 13 residues. CDR3 in amino acids: CASSSAVDNEQFF. The DNA for the CDR3 is TGTGCCAGCAGTTCGGCAGTAGACAATGAGCAGTTCTTC.

The CDR3 nucleotides read TGTGCCATCAGCCAGCGGGGGGCCGCCTCCGTTGATGAGCAGTTCTTC. Protein product: CAISQRGAASVDEQFF. The V and J genes are TRBV10-3 and TRBJ2-1; TRBD2 aligns across 9 bases. The germline V gene encodes CDR1 ENHRY and CDR2 SYGVKD. The CDR3 sequence is 16 residues long. The trim removed 6 bases at V and 8 bases at J, leaving 14 bases unmatched.

This clone was observed a single time. The V gene is TRBV10-3, the J gene TRBJ2-3; the D is unclear. CDR3 length equals 13 residues. The germline V gene has CDR1 ENHRY and CDR2 SYGVKD. The V end was cut by 4 bases, the J end by 3 bases, with 8 bases between. The CDR3 loop reads CAISVVVTDTQYF. CDR3 coding DNA: TGTGCCATCAGTGTGGTAGTAACAGATACGCAGTATTTT.

This sequence joins TRBV7-6 and TRBJ2-2, with D hard to call. This CDR3 has 16 residues. The germline V and J ends were trimmed by 1 base and 0 bases, with 9 bases remaining between them. Germline V lookup: CDR1 SGHVS, CDR2 FNYEAQ. The CDR3 sequence is CASSLEAYTNTGELFF. CDR3 DNA: TGTGCCAGCAGCTTAGAAGCCTACACGAACACCGGGGAGCTGTTTTTT.

The chain is built from TRBV3-1 (or the pseudogene TRBV3-2) and TRBJ2-5; D might be TRBD1 or TRBD2, each matching 5 bases. Germline assignment: CDR1 LGHDT and CDR2 YNNKEL (reference sequence). Trimming left V 3 bases short and J 5 bases short, with 16 bases between. The CDR3 covers 15 residues. This CDR3 is CASSHGTERWETQYF. Here the CDR3 DNA reads TGTGCCAGCAGCCACGGGACGGAGAGGTGGGAGACCCAGTACTTC.

The rearrangement links TRBV6-6 to TRBJ1-2; D is uncertain. The CDR3 consists of 13 residues. V lost 5 bases to trimming and J lost 2 bases, with 9 bases between them. Per the germline V gene, CDR1 is MNHNY and CDR2 is SVGAGI (reference sequence). CDR3: CASSPGTNYGYTF. The CDR3, as DNA: TGTGCCAGCAGTCCCGGCACCAACTATGGCTACACCTTC.

The V call is TRBV12-3 or TRBV12-4, the J call TRBJ2-3, with no clear D. The length of the CDR3 is 13 residues. V dropped 3 bases and J dropped 1 base, with 5 bases sitting between them. This CDR3 reads CASSFDRTDTQYF. CDR3 in DNA: TGTGCCAGCAGTTTCGACCGCACAGATACGCAGTATTTT.

The rearrangement links TRBV5-6 to TRBJ2-1; D gene unclear. This CDR3 spans 11 amino acids. Germline V gene data show CDR1 as SGHDT and CDR2 as YYEEEE. Trimming took 7 bases from V and 6 from J, leaving 8 bases between them. The CDR3 sequence: CASSTINEQFF. The DNA for the CDR3 is TGTGCCAGCTCCACTATCAATGAGCAGTTCTTC.

This rearrangement joins TRBV18 to TRBJ2-7; TRBD1 agrees at 7 bases. This CDR3 has 12 residues. Germline CDR1 reads KGHSH; CDR2 reads LQKENI. The trim removed 3 bases at V and 4 bases at J, leaving 0 bases unmatched. CDR3 sequence reads: CASSPTGYEQYF. DNA of the CDR3: TGTGCCAGCTCACCGACAGGGTACGAGCAGTACTTC.

This chain joins TRBV19 and TRBJ2-5; D is uncertain. V lost 3 bases, J lost 5 bases, and 13 bases lay in between. The CDR3 contains 14 residues. Germline V gene lookup returns CDR1 LNHDA and CDR2 SQIVND (reference sequence). CDR3 DNA: TGTGCCAGTAGTATGTGGCACGCCGGGGAGACCCAGTACTTC. Amino acid sequence: CASSMWHAGETQYF.

V usage is TRBV28 and J usage is TRBJ1-4; no reliable D call. The CDR3 is 14 amino acids. Germline loops: CDR1 MDHEN, CDR2 SYDVKM. The V end lost 5 bases, the J end lost 7 bases, and 14 bases lay between the germline ends. As DNA, the CDR3 is TGTGCCAGCAGTACCCCCACTCCAAGTGAAAAACTGTTTTTT. Amino acids: CASSTPTPSEKLFF.

This clone has more than one count but fewer than ten. V gene TRBV6-5 combines with J gene TRBJ1-6; 8 bases map to TRBD1. The CDR3 loop spans 15 amino acids. Germline CDR1 and CDR2: MNHEY and SVGAGI. Losses at the gene ends were 4 bases for V and 7 bases for J; bases not matched to a gene: 6. The CDR3 region has the DNA TGTGCCAGCAGTTCCTCAGGGGGCGGCAATTCACCCCTCCACTTT. Its protein is CASSSSGGGNSPLHF.

The genes are TRBV7-2 and TRBJ1-5; no definite D call. The CDR3 has 13 amino acids. Trimming took off 6 bases at V and 3 bases at J, with 9 bases between the two ends. Germline V CDR1 and CDR2: SGHTA, FQGNSA. CDR3 residues: CASSMSPNQPQHF. The CDR3 DNA reads TGTGCCAGCAGTATGTCGCCCAATCAGCCCCAGCATTTT.

The chain carries TRBV5-1 and TRBJ2-7; 9 bases match TRBD2. CDR1 is SGHRS, CDR2 YFSETQ, per germline. The CDR3 extends over 14 amino acids. J was trimmed by 3 bases and V by 1 base; bases with no gene match: 2. The CDR3 nucleotides are TGCGCCAGCAGCTTGTCTAGCGGGGACTACGAGCAGTACTTC. This translates into CASSLSSGDYEQYF.

This clone was seen just once. This chain joins TRBV2 and TRBJ2-7; D perhaps matches TRBD1 (6 bases). V was cut by 2 bases and J by 5 bases, with 10 bases left in between. CDR1 is SNHLY, CDR2 FYNNEI, per germline. The CDR3 length is 13 residues. The CDR3 region is CASSEQQGHEQYF. CDR3 in DNA: TGTGCCAGCAGTGAACAACAGGGCCACGAGCAGTACTTC.

The chain joins TRBV6-5 to TRBJ2-7, with D perhaps matching TRBD1 (5 bases). Trimming left V 3 bases short and J 0 bases short, with 9 bases between. CDR1 is MNHEY and CDR2 is SVGAGI in the germline V gene. CDR3 size: 14 residues. The CDR3 here is CASSYRRGSYEQYF. The CDR3 DNA is TGTGCCAGCAGTTATCGTAGGGGCTCCTACGAGCAGTACTTC.

The genes are TRBV19 and TRBJ1-6; D is uncertain. This CDR3 has 17 residues. With 3 bases removed from V and 6 bases from J, the gap between germline ends came to 18 bases. From germline, CDR1 is LNHDA and CDR2 SQIVND (reference sequence). The CDR3 reads CASSMLGGSALNSPLHF. As DNA, the CDR3 is TGTGCCAGTAGTATGTTGGGTGGCAGCGCCCTTAATTCACCCCTCCACTTT.

This clone appeared once. This sequence joins TRBV16 and TRBJ1-1, with 8 bases identical to TRBD1. CDR3 size: 15 residues. V gave up 5 bases and J gave up 6 bases; unmatched junction bases: 11. CDR1 is KGHSY and CDR2 is FQNENV in the germline V gene. Written as DNA, the CDR3 is TGTGCCAGCAGCGGGCGACAGGGGAAGGACGCTGAAGCTTTCTTT. Amino acid sequence: CASSGRQGKDAEAFF.

The rearrangement uses TRBV6-5 and TRBJ2-7; D unclear. CDR3 size: 12 residues. With 10 bases removed from V and 0 bases from J, the gap between germline ends came to 10 bases. In germline, CDR1 is MNHEY, CDR2 SVGAGI. CDR3 loop: CATYSSSYEQYF. In DNA, the CDR3 is TGTGCCACCTATTCCAGCTCCTACGAGCAGTACTTC.

The rearrangement uses TRBV18 and TRBJ1-3, with D possibly matching TRBD1 (6 bases). This CDR3 has 17 residues. V was pared by 0 bases and J by 0 bases, with 12 bases between. Germline CDR1 KGHSH, CDR2 LQKENI. The chain's CDR3 is CASSPPRQASSGNTIYF. For the CDR3, the DNA is TGTGCCAGCTCACCACCGAGACAGGCGAGCTCTGGAAACACCATATATTTT.

This clone was seen more than once but under ten times. The V call is TRBV6-5, the J call TRBJ1-4, with a possible D match to TRBD1 (6 bases). Germline assignment: CDR1 MNHEY and CDR2 SVGAGI. V was cut by 4 bases and J by 0 bases, with 12 bases left in between. The CDR3 contains 16 residues. In DNA, the CDR3 is TGTGCCAGCAGTTTCCTGACAGGCGCAACTAATGAAAAACTGTTTTTT. It is translated as CASSFLTGATNEKLFF.

V is TRBV7-8 and J is TRBJ2-3, with TRBD2 matching over 10 bases. Germline assignment: CDR1 SGHVS and CDR2 FQNEAQ. The CDR3 contains 14 residues. Trimming cost V 1 base and J 6 bases; bases outside gene matches: 1. CDR3 nucleotide sequence: TGTGCCAGCAGCTTAGGTAGCGGGGGGGATACGCAGTATTTT. Translation: CASSLGSGGDTQYF.

The V gene is TRBV4-2, the J gene TRBJ2-3; D uncertain. Trimming cost V 1 base and J 4 bases, with 6 bases left between them. The CDR3 is made up of 13 amino acids. From germline, CDR1 is LGHNA and CDR2 YNFKEQ. For the CDR3, the DNA is TGTGCCAGCAGCCAAGGCGACTCAGATACGCAGTATTTT. It yields the protein CASSQGDSDTQYF.

The chain joins TRBV6-6 to TRBJ1-2; no clear D. Trimming cost V 7 bases and J 0 bases, with 6 bases left between them. Germline V gene data show CDR1 as MNHNY and CDR2 as SVGAGI (reference sequence). The CDR3 runs to 12 residues. CDR3 sequence reads: CASTKPNYGYTF. CDR3 nucleotides: TGTGCCAGCACCAAGCCTAACTATGGCTACACCTTC.

This clone was observed a few times. The chain recombines TRBV2 with TRBJ2-7; no definite D call. The germline gives CDR1 SNHLY, CDR2 FYNNEI. The CDR3 is 14 amino acids. V was trimmed by 2 bases and J by 0 bases, leaving 8 bases between them. The CDR3 region has the DNA TGTGCCAGCAGTGAATGGTGGAGCTCCTACGAGCAGTACTTC. It translates to CASSEWWSSYEQYF.